One and the same sample provided the 20 T cell receptor beta chains below, sequenced in a study of blood T cell repertoires in COVID-19. Assay: immunoSEQ multiplex PCR; the TCRdb copy retains only in-frame clones and omits some. The repertoire has over 75,000 clones, about 80% of them found once; the top ten carry around a tenth. The sample comprised peripheral blood. These receptors all come from a woman aged 70 to 79 with acute or convalescent COVID-19.

The V gene is TRBV6-5, the J gene TRBJ2-3; weak D call: TRBD2 (5 bases). The V end was cut by 2 bases, the J end by 0 bases, with 9 bases between. The CDR3 runs to 15 residues. In germline, CDR1 is MNHEY, CDR2 SVGAGI. The CDR3 is CASSYGRTSTDTQYF. CDR3 in DNA: TGTGCCAGCAGTTACGGGCGGACTAGCACAGATACGCAGTATTTT.

This clone was counted a few times. V gene TRBV27 combines with J gene TRBJ1-1; D is unclear. The CDR3 contains 14 residues. Trimming shortened V by 3 bases and J by 4 bases, and 12 bases separated the two germline ends. CDR1 is MNHEY and CDR2 is SMNVEV in the germline V gene (reference sequence). CDR3 amino acids: CASSFDVGGTEAFF. CDR3 nucleotides: TGTGCCAGCAGTTTCGACGTCGGAGGCACTGAAGCTTTCTTT.

V gene TRBV6-5 combines with J gene TRBJ2-3; 7 bases fit TRBD1. The CDR3 is 15 amino acids. The V segment lost 7 bases and the J segment 6 bases; nucleotides outside the gene matches: 13. Germline assignment: CDR1 MNHEY and CDR2 SVGAGI. The CDR3 DNA reads TGTGCCAGCAAATTGACAGGGTCCGTGGGGGATACGCAGTATTTT. It encodes CASKLTGSVGDTQYF.

This sequence joins TRBV6-6 and TRBJ2-3; 11 bases are a match to TRBD2. This CDR3 has 15 amino acids. V shed 7 bases, J shed 8 bases, and the junction held 11 bases outside the gene matches. CDR1 MNHNY and CDR2 SVGAGI come from the germline V gene (reference sequence). DNA for the CDR3: TGTGCCAGCAAACCGGGACTAGCGGCGGGAGGTACGCAGTATTTT. Encoded protein: CASKPGLAAGGTQYF.

This clone was seen a few times. The rearrangement uses TRBV6-2 or TRBV6-3 and TRBJ1-5; 9 bases are shared with TRBD1. Germline V gene sequence: CDR1 MNHEY, CDR2 SVGEGT. This CDR3 comprises 19 residues. Trimming at V came to 0 bases and at J to 1 base, leaving 10 bases not matched to a gene. CDR3 DNA sequence: TGTGCCAGCAGTTACTCGATTATTGGGACAGGGACGAGCAATCAGCCCCAGCATTTT. Translated: CASSYSIIGTGTSNQPQHF.

CDR3 region: CASSDDASVTGELFF. CDR3 in DNA: TGTGCCAGCAGTGATGATGCTAGCGTAACCGGGGAGCTGTTTTTT. The V and J genes are TRBV2 and TRBJ2-2, with D tentatively TRBD2 (6 bases). V was clipped by 3 bases and J by 5 bases, with 13 bases between them. The CDR3 has 15 amino acids. Germline CDR1 SNHLY, CDR2 FYNNEI.

The rearrangement joins TRBV18 to TRBJ1-5, with 10 bases matching TRBD1. The V segment lost 5 bases and the J segment 2 bases; nucleotides outside the gene matches: 6. Germline loops: CDR1 KGHSH, CDR2 LQKENI. CDR3 length: 16 amino acids. The CDR3 loop reads CASSSGTGVGNQPQHF. For the CDR3, the DNA is TGTGCCAGCTCATCCGGGACAGGGGTAGGCAATCAGCCCCAGCATTTT.

This clone was detected a few times. This chain connects TRBV7-8 to TRBJ2-3, with D tentatively TRBD1 (5 bases). V lost 1 base and J 5 bases, leaving 10 bases between the germline ends. This CDR3 is built from 14 residues. The germline gives CDR1 SGHVS, CDR2 FQNEAQ. Here the CDR3 DNA reads TGTGCCAGCAGCTTAGGGGTTAGGGGAGATACGCAGTATTTT. This translates into CASSLGVRGDTQYF.

The rearrangement uses TRBV28 and TRBJ1-2, with 7 bases fitting TRBD1. V was clipped by 4 bases and J by 4 bases; unmatched bases: 3. The V gene's germline CDR1 is MDHEN and CDR2 SYDVKM. The CDR3 has 13 residues. CDR3 region: CASSSGQSYGYTF. CDR3 sequence (DNA): TGTGCCAGCAGTTCGGGACAGTCCTATGGCTACACCTTC.

This chain links TRBV10-3 with TRBJ1-3, with TRBD1 identical over 8 bases. The CDR3 totals 13 residues. Trimming at V came to 8 bases and at J to 4 bases, leaving 4 bases not matched to a gene. The V gene's germline CDR1 is ENHRY and CDR2 SYGVKD. Here the CDR3 reads CAIAGTGGNTIYF. CDR3 nucleotides: TGTGCCATCGCTGGGACAGGCGGAAACACCATATATTTT.

The rearrangement joins TRBV12-3 or TRBV12-4 to TRBJ1-2; D gene uncertain. The CDR3 totals 13 residues. V lost 1 base and J lost 5, with 8 bases in between. The CDR3 spells CASSLVGGYGYTF. The CDR3 DNA reads as TGTGCCAGCAGTTTAGTGGGCGGGTATGGCTACACCTTC.

V is TRBV11-2 and J is TRBJ1-1; no clear D. The CDR3 sequence is 14 residues long. Trimming removed 3 bases from V and 5 bases from J, with 13 bases in between. The germline gives CDR1 SGHAT, CDR2 FQNNGV. CDR3 bases: TGTGCCAGCAGCTTCCTGGGGAGGGTAACTGAAGCTTTCTTT. It yields the protein CASSFLGRVTEAFF.

As DNA, the CDR3 is TGTGCCAGCAGTCCCCCTCCCAATCAGCCCCAGCATTTT. Protein: CASSPPPNQPQHF. The V and J genes are TRBV28 and TRBJ1-5; D ambiguous. Germline CDR1 is MDHEN and CDR2 is SYDVKM. V lost 5 bases and J 3 bases, leaving 8 bases between the germline ends. The CDR3 spans 13 residues.

In DNA, the CDR3 is TGCGCCAGCAGCTTCGCTAGCGGGAGCTTCTCCTACAATGAGCAGTTCTTC. This gives the protein CASSFASGSFSYNEQFF. The gene calls are TRBV5-1 and TRBJ2-1; 10 nucleotides align to TRBD2. This CDR3 has 17 residues. Germline-derived CDR1 and CDR2 are SGHRS and YFSETQ. After removal of 2 bases from V and 0 bases from J, the junction contained 5 bases not matched to a gene. Using reference TRBV5-1 and TRBJ2-1 for the parts outside the CDR3, the full variable domain is KAGVTQTPRYLIKTRGQQVTLSCSPISGHRSVSWYQQTPGQGLQFLFEYFSETQRNKGNFPGRFSGRQFSNSRSEMNVSTLELGDSALYLCASSFASGSFSYNEQFFGPGTRLTVL.

This chain links TRBV19 with TRBJ1-4; possible D gene TRBD1, 6 bases. The V gene's germline CDR1 is LNHDA and CDR2 SQIVND (reference sequence). V lost 5 bases and J lost 1, with 14 bases in between. The CDR3 is 16 residues long. As DNA, the CDR3 is TGTGCCAGTAGTGGGGCGAGGACAGAAACTAATGAAAAACTGTTTTTT. This codes for CASSGARTETNEKLFF.

The chain has TRBV4-2 and TRBJ1-4, with D perhaps matching TRBD1 (5 bases). The CDR3 loop spans 15 amino acids. Per germline, CDR1 LGHNA and CDR2 YNFKEQ. Trimming took off 1 base at V and 4 bases at J, with 10 bases between the two ends. The CDR3 bases are TGTGCCAGCAGCCAAGGTGGGGGGGTTAATGAAAAACTGTTTTTT. Translation: CASSQGGGVNEKLFF.

Concerning this clone itself: Distinct nucleotide sequences in the sample also encode this CDR3. V usage is TRBV2 and J usage is TRBJ2-1; tentatively, D is TRBD1 (5 bases). Between the trimmed V and J ends, which lost 4 bases and 4 bases, there was a span of 11 bases. The CDR3 is 14 residues long. Germline assignment: CDR1 SNHLY and CDR2 FYNNEI. CDR3 DNA: TGTGCCAGCAGTGGCCAGGGCCCATACAATGAGCAGTTCTTC. It encodes CASSGQGPYNEQFF.

This clone has just a few counts. The chain is built from TRBV30 and TRBJ2-3, with 10 nucleotides matching TRBD2. The CDR3 contains 18 residues. CDR1 and CDR2 from the germline V gene are GTSNPN and SVGIG (reference sequence). V was clipped by 4 bases and J by 3 bases; unmatched bases: 16. CDR3 loop: CAWNGIERGGRATDTQYF. In DNA form, the CDR3 reads TGTGCCTGGAATGGGATCGAGCGGGGGGGCCGAGCGACAGATACGCAGTATTTT.

This chain joins TRBV3-1 (or the pseudogene TRBV3-2) and TRBJ2-7, with D possibly TRBD1 on 7 matching bases. The V end lost 4 bases, the J end lost 3 bases, and 13 bases lay between the germline ends. CDR1 and CDR2 from the germline V gene are LGHDT and YNNKEL (reference sequence). CDR3 length: 14 residues. CDR3 nucleotide sequence: TGTGCCAGCAGCCCCTCAGGGGGGATCTACGAGCAGTACTTC. Protein: CASSPSGGIYEQYF.

The table lists this clone with a count of one. The identical CDR3 is also encoded by other nucleotide sequences in the sample. This chain joins TRBV3-1 (or the pseudogene TRBV3-2) and TRBJ1-2; maybe TRBD1 (6 bases). The germline V gene has CDR1 LGHDT and CDR2 YNNKEL (reference sequence). The CDR3 has 13 amino acids. V lost 2 bases and J 2 bases, leaving 6 bases between the germline ends. The CDR3 region is CASSQRGNYGYTF. CDR3 nucleotides: TGTGCCAGCAGCCAAAGGGGGAACTATGGCTACACCTTC.